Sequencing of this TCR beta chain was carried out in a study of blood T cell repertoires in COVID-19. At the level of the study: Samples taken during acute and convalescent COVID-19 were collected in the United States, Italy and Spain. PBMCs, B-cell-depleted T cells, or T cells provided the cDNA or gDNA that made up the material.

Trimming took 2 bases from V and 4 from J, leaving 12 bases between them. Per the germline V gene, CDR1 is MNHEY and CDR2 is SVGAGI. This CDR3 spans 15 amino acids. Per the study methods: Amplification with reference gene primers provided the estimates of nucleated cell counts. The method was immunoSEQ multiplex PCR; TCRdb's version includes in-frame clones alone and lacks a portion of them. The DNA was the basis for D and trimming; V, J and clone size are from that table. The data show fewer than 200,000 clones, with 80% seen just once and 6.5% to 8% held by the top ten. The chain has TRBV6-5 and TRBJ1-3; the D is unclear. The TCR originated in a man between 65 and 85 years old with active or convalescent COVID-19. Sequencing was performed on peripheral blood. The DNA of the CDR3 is TGTGCCAGCAGTTACAGCCAGCTAGGCGGAAACACCATATATTTT. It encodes CASSYSQLGGNTIYF.